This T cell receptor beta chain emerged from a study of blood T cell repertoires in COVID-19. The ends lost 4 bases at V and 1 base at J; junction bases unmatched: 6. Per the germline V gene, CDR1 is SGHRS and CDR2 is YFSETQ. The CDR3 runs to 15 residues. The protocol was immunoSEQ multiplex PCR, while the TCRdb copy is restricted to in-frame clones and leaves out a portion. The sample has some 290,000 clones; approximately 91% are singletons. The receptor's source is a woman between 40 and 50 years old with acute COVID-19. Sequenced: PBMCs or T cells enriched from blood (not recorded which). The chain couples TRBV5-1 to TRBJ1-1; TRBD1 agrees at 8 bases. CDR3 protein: CASSGAGTGNTEAFF. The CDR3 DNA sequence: TGCGCCAGCAGCGGCGCCGGGACAGGGAACACTGAAGCTTTCTTT. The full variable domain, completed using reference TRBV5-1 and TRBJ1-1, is KAGVTQTPRYLIKTRGQQVTLSCSPISGHRSVSWYQQTPGQGLQFLFEYFSETQRNKGNFPGRFSGRQFSNSRSEMNVSTLELGDSALYLCASSGAGTGNTEAFFGQGTRLTVV.